This entry is about one T cell receptor (beta chain). The target antigen is unknown. Assay used: immunoSEQ multiplex PCR; TCRdb lists only in-frame clones, some missing. Of about 21,000 clones listed, around 79% are singletons. Trimming took 5 bases from V and 7 from J; bases not matched to a gene: 7. The CDR3 has 14 residues. Germline V gene lookup returns CDR1 SNHLY and CDR2 FYNNEI. This specimen belongs to a study of CD4+ T cells in melanoma. Whole-study results and caveats: In melanoma, neoantigen-specific CD4+ T cells reportedly differed in differentiation state. A reported correlation linked neoantigen-specific CD4+ T cells to CD8+, macrophage and B cell function.

The sample taken for sequencing was cells from a culture (not recorded whether cultured in vitro). This receptor was taken from a human donor with melanoma. The chain has TRBV2 and TRBJ1-5, with 8 bases that match TRBD1. Here the CDR3 reads CASSLTGAEQPQHF. The CDR3 nucleotides read TGTGCCAGCAGTTTGACAGGGGCTGAACAGCCCCAGCATTTT.